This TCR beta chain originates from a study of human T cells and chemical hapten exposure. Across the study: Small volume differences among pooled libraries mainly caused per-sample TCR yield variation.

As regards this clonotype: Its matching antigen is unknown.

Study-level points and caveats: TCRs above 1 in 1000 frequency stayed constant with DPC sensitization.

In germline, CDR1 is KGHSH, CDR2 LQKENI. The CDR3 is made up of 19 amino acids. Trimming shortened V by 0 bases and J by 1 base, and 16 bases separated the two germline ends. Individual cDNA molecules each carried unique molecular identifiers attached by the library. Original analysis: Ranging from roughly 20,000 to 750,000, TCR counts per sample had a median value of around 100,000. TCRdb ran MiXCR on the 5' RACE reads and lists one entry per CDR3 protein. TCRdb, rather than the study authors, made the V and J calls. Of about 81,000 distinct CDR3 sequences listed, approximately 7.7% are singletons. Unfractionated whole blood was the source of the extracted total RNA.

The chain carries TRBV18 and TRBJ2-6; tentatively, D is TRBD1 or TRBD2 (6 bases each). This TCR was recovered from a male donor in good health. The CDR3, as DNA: TGTGCCAGCTCACCACCGGGCCGAACAGGGACTTCTGGGGCCAACGTCCTGACTTTC. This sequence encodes CASSPPGRTGTSGANVLTF.